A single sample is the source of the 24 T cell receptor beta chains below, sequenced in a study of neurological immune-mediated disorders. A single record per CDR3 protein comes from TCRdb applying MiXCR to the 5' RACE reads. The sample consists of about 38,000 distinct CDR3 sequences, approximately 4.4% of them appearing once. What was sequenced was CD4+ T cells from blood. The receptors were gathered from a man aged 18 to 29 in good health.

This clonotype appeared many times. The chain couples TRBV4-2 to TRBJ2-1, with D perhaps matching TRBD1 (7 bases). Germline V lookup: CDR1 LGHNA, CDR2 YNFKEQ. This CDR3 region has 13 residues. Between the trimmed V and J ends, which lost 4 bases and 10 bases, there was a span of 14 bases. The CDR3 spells CASSPDRRGEQFF. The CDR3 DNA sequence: TGTGCCAGCAGCCCGGACAGGAGGGGGGAGCAGTTCTTC.

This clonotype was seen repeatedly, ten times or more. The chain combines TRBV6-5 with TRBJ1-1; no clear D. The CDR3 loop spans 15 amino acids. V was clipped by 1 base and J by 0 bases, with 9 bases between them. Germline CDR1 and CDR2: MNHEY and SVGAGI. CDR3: CASSYLSGMNTEAFF. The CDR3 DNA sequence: TGTGCCAGCAGTTACTTATCGGGGATGAACACTGAAGCTTTCTTT.

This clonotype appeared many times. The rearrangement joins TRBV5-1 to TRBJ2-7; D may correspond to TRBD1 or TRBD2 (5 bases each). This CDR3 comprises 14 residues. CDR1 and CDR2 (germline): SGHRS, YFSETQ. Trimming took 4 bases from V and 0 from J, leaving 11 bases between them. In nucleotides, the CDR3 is TGCGCCAGCAGCCCCGGGGCAAGCTCCTACGAGCAGTACTTC. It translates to CASSPGASSYEQYF. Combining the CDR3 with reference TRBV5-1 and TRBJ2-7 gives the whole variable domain KAGVTQTPRYLIKTRGQQVTLSCSPISGHRSVSWYQQTPGQGLQFLFEYFSETQRNKGNFPGRFSGRQFSNSRSEMNVSTLELGDSALYLCASSPGASSYEQYFGPGTRLTVT.

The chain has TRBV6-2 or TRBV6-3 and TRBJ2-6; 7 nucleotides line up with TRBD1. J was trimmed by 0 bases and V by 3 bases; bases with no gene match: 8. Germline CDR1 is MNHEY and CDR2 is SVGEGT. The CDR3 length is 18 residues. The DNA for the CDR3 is TGTGCCAGCAGTTATCTCCCAAAGGGGGCCTCTGGGGCCAACGTCCTGACTTTC. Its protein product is CASSYLPKGASGANVLTF.

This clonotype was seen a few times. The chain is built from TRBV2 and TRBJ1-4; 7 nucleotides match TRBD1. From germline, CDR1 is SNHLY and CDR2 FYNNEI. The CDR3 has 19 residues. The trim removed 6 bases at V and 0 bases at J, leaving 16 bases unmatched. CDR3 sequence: CASRRRYRGQNATNEKLFF. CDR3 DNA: TGTGCCAGCAGACGAAGGTACAGGGGACAGAATGCAACTAATGAAAAACTGTTTTTT.

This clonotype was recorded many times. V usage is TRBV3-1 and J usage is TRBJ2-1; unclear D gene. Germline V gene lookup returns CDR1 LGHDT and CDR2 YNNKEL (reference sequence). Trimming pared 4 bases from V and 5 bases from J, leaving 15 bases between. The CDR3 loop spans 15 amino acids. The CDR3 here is CASSPLTADNNEQFF. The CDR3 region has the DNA TGTGCCAGCAGCCCCCTGACCGCGGATAACAATGAGCAGTTCTTC.

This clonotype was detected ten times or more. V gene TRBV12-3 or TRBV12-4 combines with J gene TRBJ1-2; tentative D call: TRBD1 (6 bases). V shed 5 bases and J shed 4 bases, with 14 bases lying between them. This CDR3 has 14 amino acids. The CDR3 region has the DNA TGTGCCAGCAGTCCGGAACAGGGAGGCTATGGCTACACCTTC. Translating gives CASSPEQGGYGYTF.

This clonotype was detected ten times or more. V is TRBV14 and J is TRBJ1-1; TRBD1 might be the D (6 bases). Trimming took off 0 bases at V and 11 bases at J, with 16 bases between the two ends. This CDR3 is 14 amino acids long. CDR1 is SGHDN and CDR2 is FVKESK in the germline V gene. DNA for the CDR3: TGTGCCAGCAGCCAAGAACCGAACAGGGTCGGGGCTTTCTTT. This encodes CASSQEPNRVGAFF.

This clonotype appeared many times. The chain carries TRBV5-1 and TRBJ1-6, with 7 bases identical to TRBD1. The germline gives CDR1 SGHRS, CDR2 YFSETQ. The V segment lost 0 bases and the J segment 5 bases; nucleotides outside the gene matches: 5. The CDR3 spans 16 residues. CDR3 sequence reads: CASSLAGTENNSPLHF. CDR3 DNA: TGCGCCAGCAGCTTGGCCGGGACAGAAAATAATTCACCCCTCCACTTT.

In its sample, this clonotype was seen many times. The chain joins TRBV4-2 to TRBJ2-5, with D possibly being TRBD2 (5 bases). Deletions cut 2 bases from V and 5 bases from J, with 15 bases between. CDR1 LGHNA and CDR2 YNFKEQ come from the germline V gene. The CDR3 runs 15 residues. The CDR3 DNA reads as TGTGCCAGCAGCCAATGGACGGGAACGTCGGAGACCCAGTACTTC. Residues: CASSQWTGTSETQYF.

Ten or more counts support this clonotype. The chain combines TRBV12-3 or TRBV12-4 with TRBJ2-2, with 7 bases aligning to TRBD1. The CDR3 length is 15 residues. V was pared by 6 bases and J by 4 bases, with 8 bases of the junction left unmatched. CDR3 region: CASSQTGLGTGELFF. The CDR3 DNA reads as TGTGCCAGCAGCCAGACAGGGTTGGGCACCGGGGAGCTGTTTTTT.

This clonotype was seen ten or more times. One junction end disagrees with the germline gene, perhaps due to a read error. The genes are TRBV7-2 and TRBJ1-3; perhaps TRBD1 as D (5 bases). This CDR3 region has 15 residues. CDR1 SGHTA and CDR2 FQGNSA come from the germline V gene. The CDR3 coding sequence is TGTGCCAGCAGTTACCAGGGAACTGCTGGCAACACCATATATTTT. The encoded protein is CASSYQGTAGNTIYF.

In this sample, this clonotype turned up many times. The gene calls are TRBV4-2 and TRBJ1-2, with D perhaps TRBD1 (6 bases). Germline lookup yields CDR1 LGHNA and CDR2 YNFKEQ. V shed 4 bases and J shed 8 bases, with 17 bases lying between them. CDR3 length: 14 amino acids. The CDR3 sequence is CASSPPRGASGYTF. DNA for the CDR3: TGTGCCAGCAGCCCCCCACGGGGGGCCAGCGGCTACACCTTC.

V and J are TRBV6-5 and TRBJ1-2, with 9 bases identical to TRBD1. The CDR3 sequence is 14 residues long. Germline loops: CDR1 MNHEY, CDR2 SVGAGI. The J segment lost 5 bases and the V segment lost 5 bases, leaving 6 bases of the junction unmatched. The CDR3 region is CASSPGTGRYGYTF. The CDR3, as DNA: TGTGCCAGCAGTCCCGGGACAGGGAGATATGGCTACACCTTC.

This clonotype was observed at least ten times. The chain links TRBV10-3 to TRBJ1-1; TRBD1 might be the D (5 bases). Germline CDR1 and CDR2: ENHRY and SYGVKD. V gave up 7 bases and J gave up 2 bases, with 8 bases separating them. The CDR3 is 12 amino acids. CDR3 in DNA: TGTGCCATCAATGGGGCCAACACTGAAGCTTTCTTT. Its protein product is CAINGANTEAFF.

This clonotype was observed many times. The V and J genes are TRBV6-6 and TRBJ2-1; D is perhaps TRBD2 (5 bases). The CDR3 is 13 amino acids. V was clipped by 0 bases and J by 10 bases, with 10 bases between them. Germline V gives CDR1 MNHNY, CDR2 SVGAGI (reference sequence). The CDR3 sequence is CASSYSIGVEQFF. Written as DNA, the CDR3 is TGTGCCAGCAGTTACTCGATCGGGGTCGAGCAGTTCTTC.

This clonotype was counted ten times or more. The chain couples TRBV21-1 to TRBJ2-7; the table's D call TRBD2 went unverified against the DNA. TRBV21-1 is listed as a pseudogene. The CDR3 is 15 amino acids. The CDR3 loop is CASSSPRGRSYEQYF. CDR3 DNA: TGTGCCAGCAGCTCCCCGCGAGGCAGATCCTACGAGCAGTACTTC.

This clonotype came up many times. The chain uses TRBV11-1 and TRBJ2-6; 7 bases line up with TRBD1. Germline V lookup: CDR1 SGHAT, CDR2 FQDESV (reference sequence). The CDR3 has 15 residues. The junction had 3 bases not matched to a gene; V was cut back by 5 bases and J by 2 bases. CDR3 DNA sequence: TGTGCCAGCAGCCACGGGACAGCTGGGGCCAACGTCCTGACTTTC. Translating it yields CASSHGTAGANVLTF.

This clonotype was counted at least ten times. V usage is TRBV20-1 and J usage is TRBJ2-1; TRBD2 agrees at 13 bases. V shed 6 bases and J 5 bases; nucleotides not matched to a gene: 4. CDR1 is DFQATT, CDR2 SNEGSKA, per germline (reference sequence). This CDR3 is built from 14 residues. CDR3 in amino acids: CSAQTSGGNNEQFF. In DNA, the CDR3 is TGCAGTGCCCAGACTAGCGGGGGGAACAATGAGCAGTTCTTC.

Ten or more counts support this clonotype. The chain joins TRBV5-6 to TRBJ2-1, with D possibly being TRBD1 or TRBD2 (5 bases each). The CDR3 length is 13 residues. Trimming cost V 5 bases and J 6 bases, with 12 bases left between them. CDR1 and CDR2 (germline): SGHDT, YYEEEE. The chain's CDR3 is CASRLWGFNEQFF. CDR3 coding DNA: TGTGCCAGCAGGTTGTGGGGGTTCAATGAGCAGTTCTTC.

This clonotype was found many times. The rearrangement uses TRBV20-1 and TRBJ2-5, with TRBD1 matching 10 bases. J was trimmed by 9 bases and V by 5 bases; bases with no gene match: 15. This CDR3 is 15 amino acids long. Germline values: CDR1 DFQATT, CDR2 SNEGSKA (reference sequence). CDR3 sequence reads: CSASTDRGPPAAQYF. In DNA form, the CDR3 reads TGCAGTGCTTCGACTGACAGGGGGCCACCAGCGGCCCAGTACTTC.

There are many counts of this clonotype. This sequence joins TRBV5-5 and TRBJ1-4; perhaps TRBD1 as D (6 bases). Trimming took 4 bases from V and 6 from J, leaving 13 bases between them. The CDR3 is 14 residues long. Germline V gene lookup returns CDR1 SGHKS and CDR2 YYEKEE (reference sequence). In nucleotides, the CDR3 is TGTGCCAGCAGCAGAACAGGGACCTATGAAAAACTGTTTTTT. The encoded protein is CASSRTGTYEKLFF.

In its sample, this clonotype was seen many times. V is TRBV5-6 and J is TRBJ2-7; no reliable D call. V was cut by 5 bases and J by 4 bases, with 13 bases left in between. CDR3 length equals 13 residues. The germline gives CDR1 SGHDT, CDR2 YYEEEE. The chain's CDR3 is CASSRQGRYEQYF. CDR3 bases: TGTGCCAGCAGTCGGCAAGGCCGATACGAGCAGTACTTC.

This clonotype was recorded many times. CDR3 DNA sequence: TGTGCCAGCAGCGCCCGTGGCGGGGGGTCCTACAATGAGCAGTTCTTC. Translating gives CASSARGGGSYNEQFF. This chain links TRBV9 with TRBJ2-1, with 8 nucleotides matching TRBD2. Germline V gene data show CDR1 as SGDLS and CDR2 as YYNGEE. CDR3 length: 16 residues. V was clipped by 3 bases and J by 1 base; unmatched bases: 6. Full variable domain (remainder filled in from reference TRBV9 and TRBJ2-1): DSGVTQTPKHLITATGQRVTLRCSPRSGDLSVYWYQQSLDQGLQFLIQYYNGEERAKGNILERFSAQQFPDLHSELNLSSLELGDSALYFCASSARGGGSYNEQFFGPGTRLTVL.